This T cell receptor (beta chain) was captured by sequencing in a study of T-cell memory formation after mild COVID-19. TCRdb passed the 5' RACE reads through MiXCR, listing each CDR3 protein once. In the table there are 150,000 to 200,000 distinct CDR3 sequences, roughly 28% of which are singletons. CDR1 and CDR2 (germline): KGHDR, SFDVKD. The length of the CDR3 is 14 residues. The V gene lost 0 bases and the J gene lost 1 base, with 2 bases spanning the gap. The receptor comes from an adult woman who had mild COVID-19 (a few samples of this study predate the infection). Cell type and time point are not known. The specimen was PBMCs or a T cell subset sorted from them (not recorded which). The V and J genes are TRBV24-1 and TRBJ2-2; D is undetermined. The CDR3 region has the DNA TGTGCCACCAGTGATTTGATGAACACCGGGGAGCTGTTTTTT. Translation gives CATSDLMNTGELFF.